The 12 T cell receptor beta chains reported below all come from one sample, sequenced in a study of cytomegalovirus exposure and HLA in healthy donors. The PCR contained 60 Vbeta and 13 Jbeta primers. Some clones are missing from TCRdb's copy, which holds only in-frame ones; the method was immunoSEQ multiplex PCR. This sample has some 190,000 clones, with about 87% found just once. Sequenced sample: PBMCs. These TCRs come from a woman aged 18-35 years in good health and CMV-seronegative.

The table lists this clone with a few counts. The V call is TRBV13, the J call TRBJ1-1; D not certain. The CDR3 runs 13 residues. The V gene's germline CDR1 is PRHDT and CDR2 FYEKMQ (reference sequence). Trimming stripped 2 bases from V and 1 base from J, with 5 bases between. The CDR3 here is CASSLKANTEAFF. CDR3 in DNA: TGTGCCAGCAGCTTAAAAGCGAACACTGAAGCTTTCTTT.

The chain carries TRBV25-1 and TRBJ1-2; D is possibly TRBD1 (6 bases). The CDR3 length is 14 residues. The germline V and J ends were trimmed by 1 base and 8 bases, with 14 bases remaining between them. Looked up from germline, CDR1 is MGHDK and CDR2 is SYGVNS. CDR3: CASSEWGRGWGYTF. As DNA, the CDR3 is TGTGCCAGCAGTGAATGGGGCAGGGGTTGGGGCTACACCTTC.

In DNA, the CDR3 is TGTGCCAGCAGTTCCCTACCGGGGGGCACTGAAGCTTTCTTT. This codes for CASSSLPGGTEAFF. The rearrangement uses TRBV27 and TRBJ1-1, with D perhaps TRBD1 (5 bases). The CDR3 runs to 14 residues. The V end lost 4 bases, the J end lost 4 bases, and 13 bases lay between the germline ends. Germline V gives CDR1 MNHEY, CDR2 SMNVEV (reference sequence).

This chain links TRBV5-4 with TRBJ2-5; 7 positions agree with TRBD2. Germline loops: CDR1 SGHNT, CDR2 YYREEE (reference sequence). The CDR3 runs 15 residues. V trimming: 6 bases; J trimming: 1 base; junction bases outside the gene matches: 9. The CDR3 reads CASTLRASGQETQYF. CDR3 sequence (DNA): TGTGCCAGCACCCTAAGGGCTAGCGGCCAAGAGACCCAGTACTTC.

The chain has TRBV5-1 and TRBJ2-5; D possibly corresponds to TRBD1 (5 bases). The CDR3 totals 14 residues. The germline V and J ends were trimmed by 0 bases and 2 bases, with 8 bases remaining between them. Germline V gene lookup returns CDR1 SGHRS and CDR2 YFSETQ. The CDR3 DNA follows: TGCGCCAGCAGCTTGGGATCAGGGCAAGAGACCCAGTACTTC. Translated: CASSLGSGQETQYF.

This clone came up once. The gene calls are TRBV27 and TRBJ2-5, with 8 positions matching TRBD2. The CDR3 length is 15 residues. Germline lookup yields CDR1 MNHEY and CDR2 SMNVEV (reference sequence). J lost 5 bases, V lost 8 bases, and 13 bases had no gene match. The CDR3 DNA reads as TGTGCCAGCCCTTTTCTGGGACTAGGATCCGAGACCCAGTACTTC. Translation gives CASPFLGLGSETQYF.

On this clone: The missing conserved phenylalanine or tryptophan at the end of this CDR3 makes a read error likely. The DNA is omitted, as the CDR3 cannot be located on it reliably, and the CDR3 follows TCRdb's listing. The chain links TRBV7-8 to TRBJ2-7; the tabulated D call, TRBD2, remains unverified against the DNA. Germline CDR1 SGHVS, CDR2 FQNEAQ. The CDR3 spans 16 amino acids, including both terminal residues. CDR3 sequence reads: CASSTLPGLAGGPRLL.

The chain is built from TRBV10-3 and TRBJ1-3; the D is unclear. The CDR3 extends over 13 amino acids. Germline V gives CDR1 ENHRY, CDR2 SYGVKD. V was shortened by 4 bases and J by 1 base, with 5 bases between the two germline ends. CDR3 protein: CAISGGSGNTIYF. As DNA, the CDR3 is TGTGCCATCAGTGGAGGGTCTGGAAACACCATATATTTT.

The chain employs TRBV20-1 and TRBJ2-4; possible D gene TRBD2, 8 bases. The germline gives CDR1 DFQATT, CDR2 SNEGSKA (reference sequence). CDR3 size: 11 residues. The CDR3 region is CSSGRDSLRYF. The DNA for the CDR3 is TGCAGCTCCGGGAGGGACAGCCTAAGGTACTTC.

CDR3 protein: CASSLDTSANEQFF. For the CDR3, the DNA is TGTGCCAGCAGCTTGGACACTAGCGCCAATGAGCAGTTCTTC. This chain joins TRBV5-6 and TRBJ2-1, with TRBD2 matching 7 bases. From germline, CDR1 is SGHDT and CDR2 YYEEEE. The CDR3 is 14 amino acids. Losses at the gene ends were 0 bases for V and 6 bases for J; bases not matched to a gene: 3.

V and J are TRBV30 and TRBJ2-7; TRBD2 aligns across 8 bases. CDR1 and CDR2 (germline): GTSNPN, SVGIG (reference sequence). After removal of 0 bases from V and 5 bases from J, the junction contained 3 bases not matched to a gene. The CDR3 sequence is 13 residues long. In DNA, the CDR3 is TGTGCCTGGAGTGTAGCGGGAGCAAACGAGCAGTACTTC. This encodes CAWSVAGANEQYF.

This sequence joins TRBV6-5 and TRBJ2-3; a weak D match, TRBD2 (6 bases). Germline CDR1 reads MNHEY; CDR2 reads SVGAGI. V dropped 5 bases and J dropped 6 bases, with 12 bases sitting between them. The CDR3 is made up of 13 amino acids. The DNA of the CDR3 is TGTGCCAGCAGTCGGGAGAGTGTGGATACGCAGTATTTT. Its translation: CASSRESVDTQYF.